This T cell receptor beta chain was sequenced during a study of response to subunit inactivated influenza vaccine. Points from the study as a whole: Few new T cells, the authors suggested, are recruited by each seasonal influenza vaccination.

This clonotype was counted between two and nine times. The antigen remains undetermined. TCRdb reprocessed the RT-PCR reads with MiXCR, giving one entry per CDR3 protein. The sample includes hundreds of thousands of distinct CDR3 sequences, 25% seen only once; the top ten take 1.9%. Trimming removed 5 bases from V and 3 bases from J; junction bases left unmatched: 7. There are 15 residues in the CDR3. The germline CDR1 and CDR2 sequences are SGHRS and YFSETQ. The origin of this receptor is a man over 45 who received an inactivated influenza vaccine. The chain carries TRBV5-1 and TRBJ2-1; 8 nucleotides match TRBD1. The source material was CD4+ T cells sorted from PBMCs, sampled roughly 5 days after vaccination. The chain's CDR3 is CASRADRVSYNEQFF. DNA for the CDR3: TGCGCCAGCAGGGCGGACAGGGTAAGCTACAATGAGCAGTTCTTC.